The 13 T cell receptor beta chains listed next were all sequenced from one sample in a study of blood T cell repertoires in COVID-19. Sequencing used immunoSEQ multiplex PCR; TCRdb keeps in-frame clones, though not all of them. In the table there are about 270,000 clones, roughly 85% of which are singletons. Sequencing used peripheral blood. These receptors were obtained from a woman aged 18-29 years with acute or convalescent COVID-19.

This clone was recorded a few times. V and J are TRBV7-9 and TRBJ2-7, with TRBD2 matching over 8 bases. Trimming at V came to 0 bases and at J to 2 bases, leaving 3 bases not matched to a gene. This CDR3 spans 15 amino acids. Germline CDR1 SEHNR, CDR2 FQNEAQ (reference sequence). The CDR3 bases are TGTGCCAGCAGCTTAGCGGGCGGGGGGCCCTACGAGCAGTACTTC. Translated, it gives CASSLAGGGPYEQYF.

The rearrangement uses TRBV25-1 and TRBJ1-2, with 9 bases aligning to TRBD1. Germline V gives CDR1 MGHDK, CDR2 SYGVNS. With V trimmed by 3 bases and J by 4 bases, 6 bases remained unmatched. The CDR3 has 15 residues. This chain's CDR3 is CASSEDRGLGYGYTF. The CDR3 DNA reads TGTGCCAGCAGTGAGGACAGGGGCCTTGGCTATGGCTACACCTTC.

The J gene is TRBJ1-4, the V gene TRBV9, with TRBD1 as a possible D gene (5 bases). Trimming cost V 0 bases and J 8 bases, with 14 bases left between them. In germline, CDR1 is SGDLS, CDR2 YYNGEE. The CDR3 totals 15 residues. The CDR3 DNA reads TGTGCCAGCAGCGTAGCGGGGGGAATACGGGAAAAACTGTTTTTT. Its protein product is CASSVAGGIREKLFF. Together with reference TRBV9 and TRBJ1-4, the CDR3 gives the full variable domain: DSGVTQTPKHLITATGQRVTLRCSPRSGDLSVYWYQQSLDQGLQFLIQYYNGEERAKGNILERFSAQQFPDLHSELNLSSLELGDSALYFCASSVAGGIREKLFFGSGTQLSVL.

V usage is TRBV30 and J usage is TRBJ2-2, with a tentative D call TRBD2 (5 bases). This CDR3 is 14 amino acids long. V lost 0 bases and J lost 6, with 11 bases in between. Germline V lookup: CDR1 GTSNPN, CDR2 SVGIG (reference sequence). CDR3 bases: TGTGCCTGGAGTGTTCGGGGTCTCGCCGGGGAGCTGTTTTTT. As protein: CAWSVRGLAGELFF.

This chain links TRBV19 with TRBJ1-5; 8 positions match TRBD1. Per germline, CDR1 LNHDA and CDR2 SQIVND (reference sequence). The V gene end was trimmed by 4 bases and the J gene end by 6 bases; junction bases not matched to a gene: 8. The CDR3 runs to 15 residues. The CDR3 DNA sequence: TGTGCCAGTAGTACTAGTCATACAGGGGGTCAGCCCCAGCATTTT. Its translation is CASSTSHTGGQPQHF.

The rearrangement uses TRBV5-6 and TRBJ1-1; no reliable D call. This CDR3 spans 12 amino acids. Trimming pared 4 bases from V and 6 bases from J, leaving 10 bases between. Germline V CDR1 and CDR2: SGHDT, YYEEEE. The chain's CDR3 is CASSHTISEAFF. CDR3 in DNA: TGTGCCAGCAGCCACACGATCTCTGAAGCTTTCTTT.

The chain employs TRBV7-4 and TRBJ2-3; no clear D. Germline CDR1 is SGHVT and CDR2 is SQSDAQ. This CDR3 is 14 amino acids long. The V and J ends lost 1 base and 2 bases respectively, with 7 bases between them. The CDR3 DNA reads as TGTGCCAGCAGCTTAGGAGCCTACACAGATACGCAGTATTTT. Amino acid sequence: CASSLGAYTDTQYF.

The genes are TRBV21-1 and TRBJ2-7; the table assigns TRBD2, which was not confirmed against the DNA. TRBV21-1 is recorded as a pseudogene. This CDR3 is built from 16 residues. CDR3 in amino acids: CASSPRGLAGVWEQYF. The CDR3 DNA reads as TGTGCCAGCAGCCCCAGAGGACTAGCGGGAGTATGGGAGCAGTACTTC.

The chain carries TRBV21-1 and TRBJ2-1; the D call of TRBD2 is as the table states it, not checked on the DNA. TRBV21-1 is marked as a pseudogene. The CDR3 is made up of 12 amino acids. CDR3 sequence: CASRSSYNEQFF. Here the CDR3 DNA reads TGTGCCAGCAGATCTAGCTACAATGAGCAGTTCTTC.

The rearrangement joins TRBV6-5 to TRBJ2-7, with 8 nucleotides matching TRBD2. The CDR3 runs 15 residues. CDR1 is MNHEY and CDR2 is SVGAGI in the germline V gene. V was pared by 0 bases and J by 5 bases, with 6 bases of the junction left unmatched. The CDR3 protein is CASSYSMVSGNEQYF. In nucleotides, the CDR3 is TGTGCCAGCAGTTACTCGATGGTTAGCGGGAACGAGCAGTACTTC.

The rearrangement links TRBV6-6 to TRBJ1-6; perhaps TRBD1 as D (5 bases). The CDR3 is made up of 15 amino acids. The V and J ends lost 2 bases and 10 bases respectively, with 15 bases between them. The V gene's germline CDR1 is MNHNY and CDR2 SVGAGI (reference sequence). The DNA for the CDR3 is TGTGCCAGCAGTTACCGTTCAGACAGCGGGTCACCCCTCCACTTT. Its protein product is CASSYRSDSGSPLHF.

The CDR3 region has the DNA TGTGCCAGCAGCGTCGGGACTAGCGGGCAGCTGGAGACCCAGTACTTC. Amino acid sequence: CASSVGTSGQLETQYF. This sequence joins TRBV9 and TRBJ2-5, with 12 bases lining up with TRBD2. The germline CDR1 and CDR2 sequences are SGDLS and YYNGEE. V was clipped by 2 bases and J by 5 bases; unmatched bases: 7. This CDR3 contains 16 residues.

This clone was observed a few times. One end of the junction varies from germline; a read error may be responsible. The chain joins TRBV6-4 to TRBJ2-2, with a weak D call TRBD2 (5 bases). The CDR3 is 14 residues long. Germline V lookup: CDR1 MRHNA, CDR2 SNTAGT. CDR3 sequence: CASSDSSETGKLFF. In nucleotides, the CDR3 is TGTGCCAGCAGTGACTCCAGTGAAACCGGGAAGCTGTTTTTT.